This T cell receptor beta chain was found in a study of radiation and T cells in renal cell carcinoma. Treatment described: 15 Gy SBRT to primary tumor, nephrectomy 4 weeks later. Generated by immunoSEQ multiplex PCR, the TCRdb table keeps only in-frame clones and is missing some. The top ten hold about 10% of the sample, which has more than 15,000 clones, roughly 58% seen once. CDR3 length equals 16 residues. Germline CDR1 is SGHDN and CDR2 is FVKESK. Deletions cut 1 base from V and 2 bases from J, with 12 bases between. The V gene is TRBV14, the J gene TRBJ2-1; D remains unclear. The clonotype comes from a man in his forties or fifties with renal cell carcinoma. This specimen was tumor tissue, taken from a patient whose treatment included radiotherapy and nephrectomy. The CDR3 region has the DNA TGTGCCAGCAGCCAAGTCGGTATCGCGGCCTACAATGAGCAGTTCTTC. Translated, it gives CASSQVGIAAYNEQFF.